One and the same sample provided the 3 T cell receptor beta chains below, sequenced in a study of CD8+CD57+ T cells in acquired aplastic anemia. The TCR beta profiling, which covered VDJ combination and CDR3 sequence, was carried out using genomic DNA as the template. TCRdb redid the calling of the reads with MiXCR, one entry per CDR3 protein. The profile shows 90,000 to 130,000 distinct CDR3 sequences, around 50% of them singletons. Sequences were obtained from sorted CD4+, CD8+, or CD8+CD57+ T cells (not recorded which) from PBMCs. These receptors were obtained from a human donor in good health, serving as a control.

The chain employs TRBV20-1 and TRBJ2-7; the match to TRBD1 covers 9 bases. The CDR3 has 14 amino acids. CDR1 is DFQATT and CDR2 is SNEGSKA in the germline V gene (reference sequence). V lost 2 bases to trimming and J lost 2 bases; unmatched junction nucleotides: 4. The CDR3 coding sequence is TGCAGTGCTAGATCCGGGACAGGGACCTACGAGCAGTACTTC. It is translated as CSARSGTGTYEQYF.

Regarding this clonotype: Sequence at one end of the junction differs from germline and may be a read error. The chain combines TRBV10-3 with TRBJ2-6; D is tentatively TRBD1 or TRBD2 (7 bases each). This CDR3 spans 15 amino acids. Germline CDR1 ENHRY, CDR2 SYGVKD. The CDR3: CASSQGGPGANVLTF. In DNA, the CDR3 is TGTGCCAGCAGTCAGGGGGGGCCTGGGGCCAACGTCCTGACTTTC.

This sequence joins TRBV2 and TRBJ2-1; 13 nucleotides agree with TRBD2. The CDR3 has 15 amino acids. J gave up 8 bases and V 2 bases, and 3 bases lay outside the gene matches. The germline CDR1 and CDR2 sequences are SNHLY and FYNNEI. This CDR3 reads CASSEWTSGGDEQFF. The CDR3 DNA reads as TGTGCCAGCAGTGAATGGACTAGCGGGGGCGATGAGCAGTTCTTC.